This T cell receptor beta chain was documented in a study of T cell responses to AZD1222 COVID-19 vaccine. Study-wide background: Doses given second, at about 4 or about 12 weeks, were pooled.

Germline CDR1 and CDR2: SQVTM and ANQGSEA. The CDR3 totals 16 residues. As concerns this clone: The antigen remains unidentified. The junction differs from germline at one of its ends, possibly a read error.

Generated by immunoSEQ multiplex PCR, the TCRdb table keeps only in-frame clones and is missing some. The table includes roughly 82,000 clones, 70% to 90% detected once. Overall study results and limits: Just a handful of AZD1222 recipients tested seropositive at baseline. Donors skewed white British and female; clonal diversity was possibly underestimated.

The chain links TRBV29-1 to TRBJ1-2, with a weak D call TRBD1 (6 bases). This specimen consisted of peripheral blood, obtained on day 0 of AZD1222 vaccination. This receptor was identified in an adult in good health. CDR3 nucleotides: TGCAGCGTTGACCTAACGACAGGAGGTCCTCTCTATGACTACACCTTC. Encoded protein: CSVDLTTGGPLYDYTF.